This T cell receptor (beta chain) was recorded in a study of identifying expanded T cells in peripheral blood. Overall study results and limits: Technical replicates showed about 1.2 changed clones; two weeks approximately 15; four weeks 19. Across healthy donors, higher total template counts meant significantly greater roughly two-week count variance.

During the collection period, no donor immune events like infections were recorded. V gave up 7 bases and J gave up 4 bases, with 8 bases separating them. From germline, CDR1 is ENHRY and CDR2 SYGVKD. There are 12 residues in the CDR3. This clone has just a few counts. Its target is unknown. Sequencing was performed with immunoSEQ multiplex PCR; in TCRdb, only in-frame clones are kept and a portion is missing. This sample carries around 95,000 clones, over 75% of them seen once, and the ten largest clones take just over 5.5%. Sample: blood. This chain connects TRBV10-3 to TRBJ1-3; unclear D gene. This TCR derives from a person aged 18 to 70 in good health. This chain's CDR3 is CAITRGGNTIYF. The CDR3 DNA reads as TGTGCCATCACGAGAGGGGGAAACACCATATATTTT.